Listed below are T cell receptor beta chains from one sample, sequenced in a study of blood T cells in healthy people across ages. TCRdb processed the 5' RACE reads anew with MiXCR; each CDR3 protein has one entry. The sample gives 750,000 to 1,000,000 distinct CDR3 sequences, about 28% of which show up once; 9.5% to 13% is in the top ten. In addition, the sample was reused for a study of T cells of mothers and their children.

The sample taken for sequencing was blood. Source of these receptors: a woman aged 35 to 49 in good health. Both conserved end residues are part of each CDR3. Fields, in order: clone size, V gene, D gene, J gene, CDR3 protein, CDR3 DNA. A D gene is named only where the DNA matches it firmly. Rows may omit the clone size; those that give it use once, few, many or a size class.

>few|TRBV7-2|.|TRBJ2-1
CASSPFAATNEQFF
TGTGCCAGCAGCCCCTTCGCGGCGACAAATGAGCAGTTCTTC
>.|TRBV28|.|TRBJ1-6
CASSSTGPPHF
TGTGCCAGCAGTTCGACAGGACCCCCCCACTTT
>.|TRBV9|.|TRBJ2-2
CASSVVPTNTGELFF
TGTGCCAGCAGCGTAGTTCCGACTAACACCGGGGAGCTGTTTTTT
>many|TRBV7-2|.|TRBJ1-2
CASSLMQFGYTF
TGTGCCAGCAGTTTGATGCAGTTTGGCTACACCTTC
>.|TRBV6-1|.|TRBJ1-6
CASRDLPSLELPVVYNSLLHF
TGTGCCAGCAGGGACCTACCGTCGTTGGAACTACCGGTTGTCTATAATTCACTCCTCCACTTT
>few|TRBV6-5|.|TRBJ1-2
CATRTYCGYTF
TGTGCCACCCGCACTTACTGTGGCTACACCTTC
>many|TRBV27|.|TRBJ2-7
CASSFSGQTRSYEQYF
TGTGCCAGCAGTTTTTCCGGGCAGACTAGATCCTACGAGCAGTACTTC
>.|TRBV7-6|TRBD2|TRBJ2-1
CAGSLGGGEAYNEQFF
TGTGCCGGCAGCTTAGGCGGGGGGGAGGCCTACAATGAGCAGTTCTTC
>few|TRBV5-4|.|TRBJ2-3
CASSTAMDITQYF
TGTGCCAGCAGCACTGCAATGGACATTACGCAGTATTTT
>few|TRBV6-5|TRBD1|TRBJ1-5
CASSYGQGYGQPQHF
TGTGCCAGCAGTTACGGACAGGGTTACGGTCAGCCCCAGCATTTT
>few|TRBV12-3/TRBV12-4|.|TRBJ2-3
CASNRGNMLADTQYF
TGTGCCAGCAATAGGGGGAATATGTTAGCAGATACGCAGTATTTT
>many|TRBV6-2/TRBV6-3|.|TRBJ2-5
CASSYPQGRVDQETQYF
TGTGCCAGCAGTTACCCACAGGGAAGGGTGGACCAAGAGACCCAGTACTTC
>.|TRBV12-3/TRBV12-4|.|TRBJ1-5
CASSFQAGRNQPQHF
TGTGCCAGCAGTTTTCAGGCAGGAAGGAATCAGCCCCAGCATTTT
>few|TRBV5-1|TRBD1|TRBJ1-2
CASSANRGWSIYGYTF
TGCGCCAGCAGCGCCAACAGGGGGTGGTCTATTTATGGCTACACCTTC
>few|TRBV7-8|.|TRBJ1-5
CASSLGLIGQPQHF
TGTGCCAGCAGCTTAGGTCTGATCGGACAGCCCCAGCATTTT
>many|TRBV2|TRBD2|TRBJ2-5
CASSGLRVQETQYF
TGTGCCAGTTCGGGACTACGAGTCCAAGAGACCCAGTACTTC
>few|TRBV12-5|TRBD1|TRBJ1-2
CASGPSDRGDLGYGYTF
TGTGCTAGTGGACCGTCTGACAGGGGGGATTTGGGCTATGGCTACACCTTC
>many|TRBV7-2|.|TRBJ2-3
CASSPGAPDTQYF
TGTGCCAGCAGCCCAGGGGCTCCAGATACGCAGTATTTT
>.|TRBV7-2|TRBD2|TRBJ2-7
CASSLGTSFFEQYF
TGTGCCAGCAGCCTAGGGACTAGCTTCTTCGAGCAGTACTTC
>few|TRBV30|TRBD2|TRBJ2-1
CAWSDLAGGPQFF
TGTGCCTGGAGTGATCTAGCGGGGGGGCCACAGTTCTTC
>.|TRBV29-1|TRBD2|TRBJ2-1
CSVEGSGGPQIYNEQFF
TGCAGCGTTGAAGGTAGCGGGGGGCCTCAAATTTACAATGAGCAGTTCTTC
>many|TRBV5-5|.|TRBJ1-2
CASSLGQGTSMSYTF
TGTGCCAGCAGCTTGGGTCAGGGGACCAGTATGAGCTACACCTTC
>.|TRBV3-1|TRBD1|TRBJ2-7
CASRRQGNDEQYF
TGTGCCAGCAGAAGACAGGGGAACGACGAGCAGTACTTC
>once|TRBV12-3/TRBV12-4|.|TRBJ2-7
CASSFSPGPYEQYF
TGTGCCAGCAGTTTCAGCCCAGGACCCTACGAGCAGTACTTC
>few|TRBV20-1|.|TRBJ2-5
CSAREARVIYGETQYF
TGCAGTGCTAGAGAAGCCAGGGTTATCTATGGGGAGACCCAGTACTTC
>few|TRBV11-2|TRBD2|TRBJ2-5
CASSPGLAGVQQETQYF
TGTGCCAGCAGCCCGGGACTAGCGGGGGTTCAACAAGAGACCCAGTACTTC
>few|TRBV29-1|.|TRBJ1-2
CSVESPGGYYGYTF
TGCAGCGTTGAGTCCCCGGGGGGATACTATGGCTACACCTTC
>few|TRBV27|.|TRBJ2-7
CASSHGHPYEQYF
TGTGCCAGCAGCCATGGACACCCTTACGAGCAGTACTTC
>few|TRBV28|TRBD2|TRBJ2-3
CASSPLAGAQRDTQYF
TGTGCCAGCAGTCCCTTAGCGGGGGCCCAAAGGGATACGCAGTATTTT
>few|TRBV5-1|TRBD1|TRBJ1-1
CASSLQSGGREAFF
TGCGCCAGCAGCTTGCAATCAGGGGGCCGGGAAGCTTTCTTT
>.|TRBV6-2/TRBV6-3|.|TRBJ1-1
CASKGRDWGRNSEAFF
TGTGCCAGCAAGGGCAGGGATTGGGGTCGTAACTCTGAAGCTTTCTTT
>few|TRBV6-5|.|TRBJ2-7
CASSRRQSYEQYF
TGTGCCAGCAGTCGCAGACAGAGCTACGAGCAGTACTTC
>few|TRBV24-1|TRBD1|TRBJ2-5
CATSDTGQGAKVTQYF
TGTGCCACCAGTGATACCGGACAGGGGGCGAAAGTGACCCAGTACTTC
>many|TRBV24-1|TRBD1|TRBJ2-7
CATSTAGGEQYF
TGTGCCACCAGTACCGCAGGGGGCGAGCAGTACTTC
>.|TRBV5-1|TRBD2|TRBJ2-5
CASSGGTSEQETQYF
TGCGCCAGCAGCGGGGGGACTAGCGAGCAAGAGACCCAGTACTTC
>many|TRBV7-3|TRBD1|TRBJ2-3
CASSLKGQRRTDTQYF
TGTGCCAGCAGCTTAAAGGGACAGAGGCGCACAGATACGCAGTATTTT
>few|TRBV12-3/TRBV12-4|.|TRBJ2-3
CASSYTGQTDTQYF
TGTGCCAGCAGCTACACCGGACAGACAGATACGCAGTATTTT
>many|TRBV20-1|TRBD2|TRBJ2-3
CSASTSGGGADTQYF
TGCAGTGCTAGTACCAGCGGGGGAGGAGCAGATACGCAGTATTTT
>many|TRBV27|TRBD2|TRBJ2-1
CASALAGALNEQFF
TGTGCCAGCGCACTAGCGGGGGCTCTCAATGAGCAGTTCTTC